Reported below is one T cell receptor beta chain. Its antigen is still unknown. Germline CDR1 LGHNA, CDR2 YNFKEQ. CDR3 length: 14 amino acids. V gave up 1 base and J gave up 9 bases, with 10 bases separating them. The entry originates in a study of cytomegalovirus exposure and HLA in healthy donors. The PCR made use of 60 Vbeta and 13 Jbeta primers. The table came from immunoSEQ multiplex PCR; TCRdb's copy has only in-frame clones and leaves some out. The sample contains about 94,000 clones, roughly four fifths of which appear only once. Study-wide findings and caveats: Most TCR sequences were rare, but some public TCRs occurred in many donors. V- and J-gene trimming in TCR beta was tied to a missense DCLRE1C variant by an analysis performed later. Presence/absence analyses assumed roughly uniform sequencing depth across donors, which may not hold. Because they were indistinguishable, some V segments, including TRBV6-2 and TRBV6-3, were excluded.

The chain has TRBV4-2 and TRBJ1-6; D is perhaps TRBD1 (5 bases). The receptor was derived from a human donor in good health. The source material was PBMCs. The CDR3 reads CASSQGSQGSPLHF. The CDR3 DNA reads as TGTGCCAGCAGCCAAGGTTCGCAGGGTTCACCCCTCCACTTT.